This T cell receptor beta chain was recorded in a study of shared clonotypes between healthy human individuals. The germline gives CDR1 SEHNR, CDR2 FQNEAQ (reference sequence). The V and J ends lost 1 base and 9 bases respectively, with 13 bases between them. CDR3 length: 14 amino acids. Clones were sequenced by immunoSEQ multiplex PCR, and TCRdb holds only the in-frame ones, with some missing. This table has more than 1.2 million clones, less than 99% appearing once. There were only Caucasian adults among the donors, and all lived in Nashville, Tennessee. Sequencing used naive CD4+ T cells sorted from blood. The subset is: CD45RA+ positively selected. The origin of this receptor is a man aged 25 to 40 in good health. This chain connects TRBV7-9 to TRBJ2-1; a possible D gene is TRBD2 (5 bases). CDR3 coding DNA: TGTGCCAGCAGCTTAGACGGGAACGGAGGTGAGCAGTTCTTC. This sequence encodes CASSLDGNGGEQFF.